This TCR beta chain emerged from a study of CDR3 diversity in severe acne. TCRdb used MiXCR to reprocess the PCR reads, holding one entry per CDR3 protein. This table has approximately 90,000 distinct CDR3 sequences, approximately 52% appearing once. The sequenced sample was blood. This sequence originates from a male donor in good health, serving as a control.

CDR3 in DNA: TGTGCCAGCAGCCCCGCCTTGCGAGAGACCCAGTACTTC. Translating it yields CASSPALRETQYF. V is TRBV7-9 and J is TRBJ2-5; D gene uncertain. V lost 5 bases and J lost 4, with 11 bases in between. The germline V gene has CDR1 SEHNR and CDR2 FQNEAQ (reference sequence). This CDR3 contains 13 residues.